What follows are 21 T cell receptor beta chains derived from one specimen sequenced in a study of cytomegalovirus exposure and HLA in healthy donors. In the PCR, 60 Vbeta and 13 Jbeta primers were used. Here immunoSEQ multiplex PCR was the method, and the copy in TCRdb shows in-frame clones only, minus some. Of 190,000 or so clones in the sample, 82% were seen once. Source material: PBMCs. These receptors were obtained from a boy younger than 10 in good health and CMV-seronegative.

A word on this clone: A read error may account for a junction end that differs from germline. DNA for the CDR3: TGTTCCAGCAGCCCCACCGGGACAGGGTTCTCCTACGAGCAGTACTTC. Its protein is CSSSPTGTGFSYEQYF. The chain links TRBV7-9 to TRBJ2-7, with 9 bases aligning to TRBD1. The CDR3 spans 16 residues. Germline V gene lookup returns CDR1 SEHNR and CDR2 FQNEAQ (reference sequence).

The chain links TRBV18 to TRBJ1-1; D may be TRBD1 (5 bases). Germline values: CDR1 KGHSH, CDR2 LQKENI. The CDR3 sequence is 15 residues long. Trimming shortened V by 2 bases and J by 7 bases, and 17 bases separated the two germline ends. The CDR3 DNA sequence: TGTGCCAGCTCACCAACCAAGACAGCAACAGTTGAAGCTTTCTTT. It encodes CASSPTKTATVEAFF.

The chain couples TRBV6-4 to TRBJ2-6; 8 nucleotides line up with TRBD1. CDR1 and CDR2 (germline): MRHNA, SNTAGT. This CDR3 has 15 residues. Trimming took 6 bases from V and 2 from J; bases not matched to a gene: 3. Written as DNA, the CDR3 is TGTGCCAGCAGAGCGACAGGGGCTGGGGCCAACGTCCTGACTTTC. Residues: CASRATGAGANVLTF.

The chain uses TRBV27 and TRBJ1-2; 8 bases are shared with TRBD1. Germline V CDR1 and CDR2: MNHEY, SMNVEV (reference sequence). V shed 5 bases and J 3 bases; nucleotides not matched to a gene: 11. The CDR3 runs to 16 residues. The CDR3 is CASSPRAGGPDYGYTF. CDR3 nucleotides: TGTGCCAGCAGTCCCAGGGCAGGGGGCCCGGACTATGGCTACACCTTC.

The chain employs TRBV5-1 and TRBJ2-7; D might be TRBD1 (5 bases). CDR3 length equals 14 residues. V was cut by 0 bases and J by 3 bases, with 10 bases left in between. The germline V gene has CDR1 SGHRS and CDR2 YFSETQ. The CDR3 protein is CASSLEGHDYEQYF. CDR3 coding DNA: TGCGCCAGCAGCTTGGAAGGACACGACTACGAGCAGTACTTC.

J is TRBJ2-5 and V is TRBV5-1, with TRBD2 matching over 7 bases. The last part of the DNA fits TRBJ2-7 better; the J call may be wrong. The CDR3 totals 14 residues. Germline loops: CDR1 SGHRS, CDR2 YFSETQ. The CDR3 coding sequence is TGCGCCAGCAGCCCTAGCGGTTATGCCTACGAGCAGTACTTC. Amino acid sequence: CASSPSGYAYEQYF.

The chain combines TRBV29-1 with TRBJ2-7; D is unresolved. V lost 5 bases and J lost 3, with 11 bases in between. The CDR3 is made up of 12 amino acids. CDR1 is SQVTM and CDR2 is ANQGSEA in the germline V gene. CDR3 sequence (DNA): TGCAGCGTTACCCAGGTGGGCTACGAGCAGTACTTC. Translation: CSVTQVGYEQYF.

The gene calls are TRBV18 and TRBJ2-2, with TRBD1 matching 8 bases. V shed 3 bases and J 7 bases; nucleotides not matched to a gene: 13. The CDR3 spans 17 residues. The germline V gene encodes CDR1 KGHSH and CDR2 LQKENI. The CDR3 spells CASSPQDIGQGHGELFF. The CDR3 DNA is TGTGCCAGCTCACCGCAGGACATCGGACAGGGCCACGGGGAGCTGTTTTTT.

This clone was detected a few times. The V call is TRBV7-9, the J call TRBJ2-2; a possible D gene is TRBD2 (6 bases). V was shortened by 5 bases and J by 6 bases, with 16 bases between the two germline ends. The germline gives CDR1 SEHNR, CDR2 FQNEAQ (reference sequence). This CDR3 region has 15 residues. The CDR3 here is CASSARLEAAGELFF. The DNA of the CDR3 is TGTGCCAGCAGCGCGCGACTAGAAGCGGCCGGGGAGCTGTTTTTT.

This clone was picked up a small number of times. The V gene is TRBV9, the J gene TRBJ2-3; D possibly corresponds to TRBD2 (6 bases). Germline CDR1 SGDLS, CDR2 YYNGEE. Trimming took off 0 bases at V and 9 bases at J, with 17 bases between the two ends. This CDR3 has 15 residues. CDR3 residues: CASSVAGTGEETQYF. In DNA form, the CDR3 reads TGTGCCAGCAGCGTAGCTGGGACGGGGGAAGAGACGCAGTATTTT.

This sequence joins TRBV5-4 and TRBJ1-2; TRBD1 matches at 9 bases. Trimming at V came to 1 base and at J to 5 bases, leaving 9 bases not matched to a gene. CDR3 length equals 16 residues. The germline V gene has CDR1 SGHNT and CDR2 YYREEE (reference sequence). This CDR3 reads CASSLYGTGRRYGYTF. The CDR3 coding sequence is TGTGCCAGCAGCTTGTATGGGACAGGGAGACGGTATGGCTACACCTTC.

This chain links TRBV19 with TRBJ2-3; TRBD2 matches at 13 bases. Per the germline V gene, CDR1 is LNHDA and CDR2 is SQIVND (reference sequence). The CDR3 consists of 15 residues. Trimming took 9 bases from V and 2 from J; bases not matched to a gene: 5. The CDR3 nucleotides are TGTGCCAGGGGGACTAGCGGGGCTTCCACAGATACGCAGTATTTT. Protein: CARGTSGASTDTQYF.

The chain joins TRBV6-5 to TRBJ2-7, with TRBD1 identical over 7 bases. The length of the CDR3 is 15 residues. Trimming at V came to 0 bases and at J to 5 bases, leaving 7 bases not matched to a gene. The germline V gene encodes CDR1 MNHEY and CDR2 SVGAGI. The CDR3 sequence is CASSYSLTGTNEQYF. CDR3 sequence (DNA): TGTGCCAGCAGTTACTCGTTGACAGGGACGAACGAGCAGTACTTC.

This chain connects TRBV7-9 to TRBJ1-2; 8 bases line up with TRBD1. Germline CDR1 reads SEHNR; CDR2 reads FQNEAQ (reference sequence). V lost 5 bases to trimming and J lost 2 bases; unmatched junction nucleotides: 4. There are 14 residues in the CDR3. In nucleotides, the CDR3 is TGTGCCAGCAGCCTAGGACAGGGAAACTATGGCTACACCTTC. It specifies CASSLGQGNYGYTF.

The genes are TRBV9 and TRBJ2-5; D not resolved. Trimming pared 0 bases from V and 2 bases from J, leaving 11 bases between. The CDR3 loop spans 15 amino acids. From germline, CDR1 is SGDLS and CDR2 YYNGEE. The CDR3, as DNA: TGTGCCAGCAGCGTAGATGTCCGGTCGCAAGAGACCCAGTACTTC. Translation: CASSVDVRSQETQYF.

V usage is TRBV5-4 and J usage is TRBJ2-7, with D hard to call. V dropped 4 bases and J dropped 0 bases, with 8 bases sitting between them. The CDR3 sequence is 13 residues long. Germline V lookup: CDR1 SGHNT, CDR2 YYREEE (reference sequence). The CDR3 reads CASSVATSYEQYF. In DNA, the CDR3 is TGTGCCAGCAGCGTGGCTACCTCCTACGAGCAGTACTTC.

V and J are TRBV10-2 and TRBJ2-7, with 7 bases matching TRBD1. The V segment lost 7 bases and the J segment 6 bases; nucleotides outside the gene matches: 9. CDR1 and CDR2 from the germline V gene are WSHSY and SAAADI. The CDR3 extends over 13 amino acids. The chain's CDR3 is CASTGTERTEQYF. Written as DNA, the CDR3 is TGCGCCAGCACGGGGACAGAACGCACCGAGCAGTACTTC.

The CDR3 is CASSSGRGLTYEQYF. DNA of the CDR3: TGTGCCAGCAGCTCAGGTCGGGGTCTAACCTACGAGCAGTACTTC. The chain has TRBV7-8 and TRBJ2-7; possibly TRBD2 for D (5 bases). The V end lost 4 bases, the J end lost 2 bases, and 15 bases lay between the germline ends. CDR3 size: 15 residues. The germline V gene encodes CDR1 SGHVS and CDR2 FQNEAQ.

J is TRBJ2-3 and V is TRBV6-5; 9 bases are shared with TRBD1. V lost 4 bases, J lost 6 bases, and 11 bases stayed unmatched. Germline values: CDR1 MNHEY, CDR2 SVGAGI. The CDR3 is 16 residues long. The CDR3 region is CASSSPPGQGSDTQYF. CDR3 coding DNA: TGTGCCAGCAGTTCCCCGCCGGGACAGGGTTCGGATACGCAGTATTTT.

This clone was observed a handful of times. CDR3 protein: CASSFVWPDYSPLHF. CDR3 coding DNA: TGTGCCAGCAGTTTCGTTTGGCCCGACTATTCACCCCTCCACTTT. J is TRBJ1-6 and V is TRBV27; D unresolved. The V end was cut by 3 bases, the J end by 8 bases, with 14 bases between. The CDR3 totals 15 residues. CDR1 is MNHEY and CDR2 is SMNVEV in the germline V gene (reference sequence).

Details on this clone: A junction end diverges from the germline sequence, so it may reflect a read error. The chain joins TRBV9 to TRBJ1-2; 7 nucleotides line up with TRBD1. Per the germline V gene, CDR1 is SGDLS and CDR2 is YYNGEE. The CDR3 length is 13 residues. The CDR3 bases are TGTGCCAGCAGCGCCGGGGTGGGGACAGTTTCTCACTTC. The encoded protein is CASSAGVGTVSHF.